The clone carrying this T cell receptor (beta chain) was recorded only once. Antigen specificity is unknown. The data derive from a study of cytomegalovirus exposure and HLA in healthy donors. For the study at large: Prior work identified 120 million or so unique TCR beta sequences in about 179 million T cells.

Between the trimmed V and J ends, which lost 5 bases and 2 bases, there was a span of 12 bases. This CDR3 has 14 amino acids. Germline CDR1 MNHEY, CDR2 SMNVEV (reference sequence). Overall study results and limits: Many donors carried some public TCRs, although rarity characterized most TCR sequences.

Researchers ran the PCR with 60 Vbeta and 13 Jbeta primers. The repertoire was sequenced with immunoSEQ multiplex PCR; TCRdb's copy has only in-frame clones and lacks some. Of under 200,000 clones listed, 81% were seen once; the top ten hold 3.5% to 4%. J is TRBJ1-2 and V is TRBV27; D ambiguous. The clonotype comes from a man aged 50 to 59 in good health and CMV-seronegative. The specimen was PBMCs. The CDR3 DNA sequence: TGTGCCAGCAGTCCCGGTGCCAAAAACTATGGCTACACCTTC. The encoded protein is CASSPGAKNYGYTF.